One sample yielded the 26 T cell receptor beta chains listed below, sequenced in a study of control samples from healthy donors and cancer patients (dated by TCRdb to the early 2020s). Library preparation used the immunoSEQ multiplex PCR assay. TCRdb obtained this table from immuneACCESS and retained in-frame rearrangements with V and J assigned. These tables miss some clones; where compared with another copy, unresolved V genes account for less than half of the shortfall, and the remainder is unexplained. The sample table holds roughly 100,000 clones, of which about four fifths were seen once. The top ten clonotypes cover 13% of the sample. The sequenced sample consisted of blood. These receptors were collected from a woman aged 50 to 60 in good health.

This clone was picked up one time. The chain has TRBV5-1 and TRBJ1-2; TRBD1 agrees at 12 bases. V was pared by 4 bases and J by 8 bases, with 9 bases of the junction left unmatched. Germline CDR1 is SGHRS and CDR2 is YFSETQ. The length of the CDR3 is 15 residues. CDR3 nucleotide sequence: TGCGCCAGCAGCATAGGGACAGGGGGCGCACAGGGCTACACCTTC. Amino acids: CASSIGTGGAQGYTF. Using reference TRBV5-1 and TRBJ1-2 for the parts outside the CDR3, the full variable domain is KAGVTQTPRYLIKTRGQQVTLSCSPISGHRSVSWYQQTPGQGLQFLFEYFSETQRNKGNFPGRFSGRQFSNSRSEMNVSTLELGDSALYLCASSIGTGGAQGYTFGSGTRLTVV.

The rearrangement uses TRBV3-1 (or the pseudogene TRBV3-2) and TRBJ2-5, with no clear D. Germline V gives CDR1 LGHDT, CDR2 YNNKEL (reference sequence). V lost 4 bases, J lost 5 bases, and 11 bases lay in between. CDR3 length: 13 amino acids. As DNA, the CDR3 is TGTGCCAGCAGCCGGAATTTTAGGGAGACCCAGTACTTC. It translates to CASSRNFRETQYF.

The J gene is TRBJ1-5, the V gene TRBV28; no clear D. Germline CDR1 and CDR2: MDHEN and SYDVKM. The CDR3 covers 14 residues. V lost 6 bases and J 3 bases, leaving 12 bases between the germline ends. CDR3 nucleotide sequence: TGTGCCAGCAGAACCGCGTTCTCCAATCAGCCCCAGCATTTT. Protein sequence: CASRTAFSNQPQHF.

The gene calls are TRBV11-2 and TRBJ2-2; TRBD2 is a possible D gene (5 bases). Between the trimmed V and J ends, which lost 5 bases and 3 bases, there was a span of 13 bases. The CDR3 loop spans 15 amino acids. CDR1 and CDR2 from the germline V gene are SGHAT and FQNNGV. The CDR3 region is CASSASWTDTGELFF. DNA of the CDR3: TGTGCCAGCAGCGCCAGCTGGACTGACACCGGGGAGCTGTTTTTT.

The CDR3 loop is CASSLGRSGSLITEAFF. The CDR3 DNA sequence: TGTGCCAGCAGCTTAGGCAGGTCTGGATCCCTCATCACTGAAGCTTTCTTT. This chain connects TRBV7-2 to TRBJ1-1; unclear D gene. Trimming left V 1 base short and J 4 bases short, with 19 bases between. Germline V gene lookup returns CDR1 SGHTA and CDR2 FQGNSA. The CDR3 has 17 residues. Drawing the rest from reference TRBV7-2 and TRBJ1-1, the complete variable domain is GAGVSQSPSNKVTEKGKDVELRCDPISGHTALYWYRQSLGQGLEFLIYFQGNSAPDKSGLPSDRFSAERTGGSVSTLTIQRTQQEDSAVYLCASSLGRSGSLITEAFFGQGTRLTVV.

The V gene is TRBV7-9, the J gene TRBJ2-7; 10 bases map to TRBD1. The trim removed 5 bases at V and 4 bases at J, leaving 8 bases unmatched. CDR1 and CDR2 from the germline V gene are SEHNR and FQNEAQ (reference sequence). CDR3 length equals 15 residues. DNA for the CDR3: TGTGCCAGCAGCCAACCGGGACAGGGGATTTACGAGCAGTACTTC. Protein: CASSQPGQGIYEQYF.

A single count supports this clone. The CDR3 DNA follows: TGTGCCAGCAGCGTAGGGGCAGGCCAACTGGGTGAAGCTTTCTTT. Protein sequence: CASSVGAGQLGEAFF. The chain joins TRBV9 to TRBJ1-1; D is undetermined. Germline assignment: CDR1 SGDLS and CDR2 YYNGEE. V was clipped by 0 bases and J by 7 bases, with 16 bases between them. This CDR3 is built from 15 residues.

The CDR3 loop reads CASSFPGTMSFQPQHF. Here the CDR3 DNA reads TGTGCCAGCAGTTTCCCCGGGACTATGTCGTTTCAGCCCCAGCATTTT. The genes are TRBV28 and TRBJ1-5, with a possible D match to TRBD1 (5 bases). CDR1 is MDHEN and CDR2 is SYDVKM in the germline V gene. This CDR3 contains 16 residues. The germline V and J ends were trimmed by 3 bases and 6 bases, with 18 bases remaining between them.

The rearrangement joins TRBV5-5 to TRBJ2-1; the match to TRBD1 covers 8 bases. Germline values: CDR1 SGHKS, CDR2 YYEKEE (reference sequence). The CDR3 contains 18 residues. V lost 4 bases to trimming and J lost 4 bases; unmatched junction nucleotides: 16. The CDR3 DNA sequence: TGTGCCAGCAGCAACCTCAGAGCGGACAGGGTAGTTTACAATGAGCAGTTCTTC. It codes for CASSNLRADRVVYNEQFF.

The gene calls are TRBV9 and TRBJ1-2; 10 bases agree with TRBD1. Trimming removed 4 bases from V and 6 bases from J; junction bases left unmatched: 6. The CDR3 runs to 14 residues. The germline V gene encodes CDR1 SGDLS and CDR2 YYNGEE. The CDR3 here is CASSPTGQGHGYTF. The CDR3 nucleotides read TGTGCCAGCAGCCCTACGGGACAGGGGCATGGCTACACCTTC.

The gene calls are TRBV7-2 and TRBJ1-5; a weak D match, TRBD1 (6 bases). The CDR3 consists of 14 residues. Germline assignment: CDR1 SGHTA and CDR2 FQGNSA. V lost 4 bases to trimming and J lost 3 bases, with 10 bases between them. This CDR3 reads CASSSTGHNQPQHF. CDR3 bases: TGTGCCAGCAGCTCGACAGGACACAATCAGCCCCAGCATTTT.

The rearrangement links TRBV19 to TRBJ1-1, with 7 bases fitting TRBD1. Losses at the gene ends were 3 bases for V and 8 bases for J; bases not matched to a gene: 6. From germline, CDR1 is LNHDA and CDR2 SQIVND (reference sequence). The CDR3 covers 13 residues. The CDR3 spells CASSIYRDREAFF. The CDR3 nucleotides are TGTGCCAGTAGTATTTATCGGGACAGAGAAGCTTTCTTT. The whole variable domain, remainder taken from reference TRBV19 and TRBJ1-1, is DGGITQSPKYLFRKEGQNVTLSCEQNLNHDAMYWYRQDPGQGLRLIYYSQIVNDFQKGDIAEGYSVSREKKESFPLTVTSAQKNPTAFYLCASSIYRDREAFFGQGTRLTVV.

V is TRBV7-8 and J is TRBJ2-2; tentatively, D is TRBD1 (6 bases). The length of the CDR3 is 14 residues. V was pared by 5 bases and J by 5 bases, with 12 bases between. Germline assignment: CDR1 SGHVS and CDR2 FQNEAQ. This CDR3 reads CASSTGTLTGELFF. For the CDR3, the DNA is TGTGCCAGCAGCACCGGGACACTAACCGGGGAGCTGTTTTTT.

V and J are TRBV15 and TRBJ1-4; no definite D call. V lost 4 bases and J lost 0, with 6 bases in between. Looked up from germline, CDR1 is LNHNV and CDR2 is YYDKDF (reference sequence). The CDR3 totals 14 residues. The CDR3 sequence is CATSKVPTNEKLFF. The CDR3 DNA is TGTGCCACCAGCAAGGTGCCAACTAATGAAAAACTGTTTTTT.

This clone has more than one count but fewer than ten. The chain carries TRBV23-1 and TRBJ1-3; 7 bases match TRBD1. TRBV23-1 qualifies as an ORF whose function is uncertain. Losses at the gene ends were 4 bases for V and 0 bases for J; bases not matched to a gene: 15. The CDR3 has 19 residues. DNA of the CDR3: TGCGCCAGCAGTCTTCGAGGGGGCCGTTTCCTTTTCTCTGGAAACACCATATATTTT. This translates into CASSLRGGRFLFSGNTIYF.

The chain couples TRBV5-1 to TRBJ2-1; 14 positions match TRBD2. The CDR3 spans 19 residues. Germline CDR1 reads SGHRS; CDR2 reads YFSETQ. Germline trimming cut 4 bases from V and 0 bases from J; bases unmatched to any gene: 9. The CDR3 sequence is CASSLQGLAGGSSYNEQFF. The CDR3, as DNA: TGCGCCAGCAGCCTCCAAGGACTAGCGGGGGGTAGCTCCTACAATGAGCAGTTCTTC. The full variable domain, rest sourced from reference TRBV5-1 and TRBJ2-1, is KAGVTQTPRYLIKTRGQQVTLSCSPISGHRSVSWYQQTPGQGLQFLFEYFSETQRNKGNFPGRFSGRQFSNSRSEMNVSTLELGDSALYLCASSLQGLAGGSSYNEQFFGPGTRLTVL.

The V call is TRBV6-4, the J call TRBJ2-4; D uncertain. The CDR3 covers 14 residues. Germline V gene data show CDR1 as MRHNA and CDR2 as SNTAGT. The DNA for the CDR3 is TGTGGCCACACTGGACGGACAGCCAAAAACATTCAGTACTTC. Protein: CGHTGRTAKNIQYF.

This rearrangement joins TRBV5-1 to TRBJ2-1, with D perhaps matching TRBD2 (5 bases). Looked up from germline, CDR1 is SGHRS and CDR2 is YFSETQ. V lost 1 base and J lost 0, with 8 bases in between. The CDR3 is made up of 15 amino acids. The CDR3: CASSLQTSSYNEQFF. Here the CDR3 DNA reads TGCGCCAGCAGCTTGCAAACTAGCTCCTACAATGAGCAGTTCTTC.

CDR3 nucleotides: TGTGCCAGCAGCTTAGTACCGCCCGGGACAGCTAATTCACCCCTCCACTTT. The encoded protein is CASSLVPPGTANSPLHF. The chain has TRBV7-2 and TRBJ1-6; 7 bases align to TRBD1. J was trimmed by 6 bases and V by 1 base; bases with no gene match: 9. The CDR3 runs 17 residues. Looked up from germline, CDR1 is SGHTA and CDR2 is FQGNSA.

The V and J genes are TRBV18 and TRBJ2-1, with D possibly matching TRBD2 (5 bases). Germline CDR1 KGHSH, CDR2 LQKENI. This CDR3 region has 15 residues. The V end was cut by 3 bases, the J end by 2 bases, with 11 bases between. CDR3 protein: CASSPGAETYNEQFF. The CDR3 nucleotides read TGTGCCAGCTCACCGGGAGCGGAAACCTACAATGAGCAGTTCTTC.

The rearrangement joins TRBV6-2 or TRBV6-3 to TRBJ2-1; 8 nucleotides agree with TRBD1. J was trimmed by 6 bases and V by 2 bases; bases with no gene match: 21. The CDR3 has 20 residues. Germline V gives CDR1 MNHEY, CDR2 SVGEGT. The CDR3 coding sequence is TGTGCCAGCAGTTACGTCGGACAGGGCTCTTTAGGGCCTGGGGCCAATGAGCAGTTCTTC. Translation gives CASSYVGQGSLGPGANEQFF.

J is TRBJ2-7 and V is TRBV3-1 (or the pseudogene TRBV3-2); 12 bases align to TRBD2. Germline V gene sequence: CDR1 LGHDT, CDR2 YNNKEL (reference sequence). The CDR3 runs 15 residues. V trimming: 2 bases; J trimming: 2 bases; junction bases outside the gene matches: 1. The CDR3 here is CASSQTSGRTYEQYF. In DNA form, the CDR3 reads TGTGCCAGCAGCCAAACTAGCGGGAGGACCTACGAGCAGTACTTC.

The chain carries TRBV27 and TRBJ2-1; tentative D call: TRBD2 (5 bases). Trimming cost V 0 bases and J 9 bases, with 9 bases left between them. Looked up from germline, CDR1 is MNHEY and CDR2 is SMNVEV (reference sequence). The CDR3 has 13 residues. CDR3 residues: CASSLSVSVEQFF. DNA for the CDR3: TGTGCCAGCAGTTTATCGGTTAGCGTTGAGCAGTTCTTC.

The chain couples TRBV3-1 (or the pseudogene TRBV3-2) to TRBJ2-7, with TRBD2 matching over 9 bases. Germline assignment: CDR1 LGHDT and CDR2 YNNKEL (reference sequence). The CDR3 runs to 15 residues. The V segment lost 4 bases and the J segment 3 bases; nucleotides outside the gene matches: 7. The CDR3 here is CASSPGSGGLYEQYF. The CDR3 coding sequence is TGTGCCAGCAGCCCAGGTAGCGGGGGACTCTACGAGCAGTACTTC.

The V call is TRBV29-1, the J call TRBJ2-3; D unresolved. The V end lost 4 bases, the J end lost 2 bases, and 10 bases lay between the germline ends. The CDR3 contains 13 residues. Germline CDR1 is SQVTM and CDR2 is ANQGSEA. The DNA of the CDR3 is TGCAGCGTTGCTTGGAGTTTCACAGATACGCAGTATTTT. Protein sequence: CSVAWSFTDTQYF.

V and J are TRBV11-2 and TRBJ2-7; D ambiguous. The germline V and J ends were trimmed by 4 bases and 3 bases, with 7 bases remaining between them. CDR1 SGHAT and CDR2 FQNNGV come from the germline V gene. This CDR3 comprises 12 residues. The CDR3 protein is CASSSGDYEQYF. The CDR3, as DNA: TGTGCCAGCAGCTCCGGAGACTACGAGCAGTACTTC.